The 10 T cell receptor beta chains below all came from one sample that was sequenced in a study of T cell responses to AZD1222 COVID-19 vaccine. Sequencing was performed with immunoSEQ multiplex PCR; in TCRdb, only in-frame clones are kept and a portion is missing. The sample records 95,000 to 150,000 clones, approximately 90% being singletons. The sequencing used peripheral blood, collected on day 0 of AZD1222 vaccination. These receptors were obtained from an adult in good health.

The V call is TRBV27, the J call TRBJ1-6; D is unresolved. V was trimmed by 5 bases and J by 0 bases, leaving 11 bases between them. Per the germline V gene, CDR1 is MNHEY and CDR2 is SMNVEV (reference sequence). The CDR3 is 16 amino acids. The CDR3 bases are TGTGCCAGCAGTGATAACCCCAGCTCCTATAATTCACCCCTCCACTTT. This encodes CASSDNPSSYNSPLHF.

The V gene is TRBV9, the J gene TRBJ1-2; a weak D match, TRBD1 (5 bases). V was cut by 0 bases and J by 7 bases, with 13 bases left in between. The germline V gene encodes CDR1 SGDLS and CDR2 YYNGEE. The CDR3 is 14 amino acids. The CDR3: CASSVVAGKGGYTF. The CDR3 DNA is TGTGCCAGCAGCGTAGTGGCAGGGAAAGGTGGCTACACCTTC.

The J gene is TRBJ2-1, the V gene TRBV7-2; TRBD1 matches 7 bases. Germline-derived CDR1 and CDR2 are SGHTA and FQGNSA. V shed 5 bases, J shed 15 bases, and the junction held 10 bases outside the gene matches. This CDR3 is built from 12 residues. The CDR3 bases are TGTGCCAGCAGCCCCATGGGACAGACTCTGTTCTTC. This sequence encodes CASSPMGQTLFF.

The chain joins TRBV21-1 to TRBJ1-2; TRBD1, the table's D call, was not compared with the DNA. TRBV21-1 is assigned pseudogene status. This CDR3 spans 14 amino acids. The CDR3 loop is CASGNRVGNYGYTF. DNA of the CDR3: TGTGCCAGCGGAAACAGGGTAGGGAACTATGGCTACACCTTC.

The chain has TRBV6-4 and TRBJ1-2; D uncertain. V lost 3 bases, J lost 8 bases, and 16 bases lay in between. In germline, CDR1 is MRHNA, CDR2 SNTAGT. CDR3 size: 14 residues. As DNA, the CDR3 is TGTGCCAGCAGTGATAACGCATTTAGCTTCGGCTACACCTTC. Its protein product is CASSDNAFSFGYTF.

V and J are TRBV18 and TRBJ2-1, with TRBD1 matching over 8 bases. This CDR3 is built from 15 residues. CDR1 is KGHSH, CDR2 LQKENI, per germline. V lost 6 bases to trimming and J lost 3 bases; unmatched junction nucleotides: 7. Here the CDR3 DNA reads TGTGCCAGCTCGCCATCGACAGGGGACTACAATGAGCAGTTCTTC. It codes for CASSPSTGDYNEQFF.

V usage is TRBV5-1 and J usage is TRBJ1-5, with a weak D call TRBD1 (5 bases). The germline V gene encodes CDR1 SGHRS and CDR2 YFSETQ. The CDR3 loop spans 15 amino acids. V dropped 4 bases and J dropped 7 bases, with 18 bases sitting between them. CDR3 region: CASSPGGTGGQPQHF. The CDR3 coding sequence is TGCGCCAGCAGCCCGGGGGGGACTGGCGGACAGCCCCAGCATTTT.

The chain employs TRBV18 and TRBJ1-4, with D possibly TRBD1 on 5 matching bases. Germline lookup yields CDR1 KGHSH and CDR2 LQKENI. Trimming took off 5 bases at V and 6 bases at J, with 13 bases between the two ends. This CDR3 is 14 amino acids long. DNA of the CDR3: TGTGCCAGCTCAGCCCGGGGCTCGGATGAAAAACTGTTTTTT. Protein: CASSARGSDEKLFF. The entire variable domain, with the rest obtained from reference TRBV18 and TRBJ1-4, is as follows: NAGVMQNPRHLVRRRGQEARLRCSPMKGHSHVYWYRQLPEEGLKFMVYLQKENIIDESGMPKERFSAEFPKEGPSILRIQQVVRGDSAAYFCASSARGSDEKLFFGSGTQLSVL.

Concerning this clone itself: The junction does not match germline at one end; this may be a read error. V usage is TRBV3-1 (or the pseudogene TRBV3-2) and J usage is TRBJ1-2, with D possibly TRBD1 on 5 matching bases. Germline CDR1 and CDR2: LGHDT and YNNKEL (reference sequence). The CDR3 runs to 13 residues. The CDR3 DNA follows: TGTGCCAGCAGCTACACCTATCGGGGGATTAACGCCTTC. Residues: CASSYTYRGINAF.

The chain joins TRBV7-9 to TRBJ1-1; the match to TRBD1 covers 7 bases. Germline CDR1 SEHNR, CDR2 FQNEAQ (reference sequence). The CDR3 runs 14 residues. V shed 6 bases, J shed 7 bases, and the junction held 11 bases outside the gene matches. The CDR3 reads CASRFTDRKNEAFF. The CDR3 DNA reads as TGTGCCAGCAGATTTACGGACAGGAAAAATGAAGCTTTCTTT.